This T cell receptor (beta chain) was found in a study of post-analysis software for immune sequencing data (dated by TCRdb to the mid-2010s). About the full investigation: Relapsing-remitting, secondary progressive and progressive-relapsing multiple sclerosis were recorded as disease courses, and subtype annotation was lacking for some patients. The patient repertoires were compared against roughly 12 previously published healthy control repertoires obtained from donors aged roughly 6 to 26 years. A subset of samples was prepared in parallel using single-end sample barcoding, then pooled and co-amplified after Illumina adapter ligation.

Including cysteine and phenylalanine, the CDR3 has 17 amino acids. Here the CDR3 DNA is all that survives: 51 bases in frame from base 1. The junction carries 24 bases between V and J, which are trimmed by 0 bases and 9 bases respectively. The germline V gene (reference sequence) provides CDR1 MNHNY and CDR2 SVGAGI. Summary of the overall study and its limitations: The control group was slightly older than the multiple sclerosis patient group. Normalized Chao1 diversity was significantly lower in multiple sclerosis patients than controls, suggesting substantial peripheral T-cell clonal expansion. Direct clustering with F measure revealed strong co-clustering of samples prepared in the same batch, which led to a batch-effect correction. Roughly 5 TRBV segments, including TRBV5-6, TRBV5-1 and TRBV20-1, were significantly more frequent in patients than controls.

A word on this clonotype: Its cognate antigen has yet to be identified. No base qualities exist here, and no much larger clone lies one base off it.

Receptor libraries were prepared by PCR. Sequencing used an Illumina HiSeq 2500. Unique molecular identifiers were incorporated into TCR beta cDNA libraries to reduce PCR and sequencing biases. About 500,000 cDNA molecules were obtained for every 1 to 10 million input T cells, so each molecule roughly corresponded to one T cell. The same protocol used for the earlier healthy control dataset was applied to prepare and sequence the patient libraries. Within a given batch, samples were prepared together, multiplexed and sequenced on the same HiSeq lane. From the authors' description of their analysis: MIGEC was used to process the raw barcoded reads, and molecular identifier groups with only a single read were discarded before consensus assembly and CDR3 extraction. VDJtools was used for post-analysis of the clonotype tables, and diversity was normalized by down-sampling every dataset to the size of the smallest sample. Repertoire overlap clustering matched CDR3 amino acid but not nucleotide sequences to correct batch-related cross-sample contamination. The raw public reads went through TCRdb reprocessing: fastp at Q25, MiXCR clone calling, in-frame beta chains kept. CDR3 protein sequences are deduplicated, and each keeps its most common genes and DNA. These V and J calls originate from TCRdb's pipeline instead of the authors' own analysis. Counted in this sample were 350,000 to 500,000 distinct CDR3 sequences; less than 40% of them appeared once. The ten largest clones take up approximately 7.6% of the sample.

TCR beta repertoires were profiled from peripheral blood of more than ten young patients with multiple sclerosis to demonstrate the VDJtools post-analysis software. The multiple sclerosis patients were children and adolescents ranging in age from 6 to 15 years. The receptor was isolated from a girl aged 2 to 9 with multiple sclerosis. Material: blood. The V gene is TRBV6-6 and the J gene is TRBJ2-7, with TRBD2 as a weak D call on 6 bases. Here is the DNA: TGTGCCAGCAGTTACTCTGAAAAGGGAGCCCTTTTGGGGGGGCAGTACTTC. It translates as CASSYSEKGALLGGQYF.